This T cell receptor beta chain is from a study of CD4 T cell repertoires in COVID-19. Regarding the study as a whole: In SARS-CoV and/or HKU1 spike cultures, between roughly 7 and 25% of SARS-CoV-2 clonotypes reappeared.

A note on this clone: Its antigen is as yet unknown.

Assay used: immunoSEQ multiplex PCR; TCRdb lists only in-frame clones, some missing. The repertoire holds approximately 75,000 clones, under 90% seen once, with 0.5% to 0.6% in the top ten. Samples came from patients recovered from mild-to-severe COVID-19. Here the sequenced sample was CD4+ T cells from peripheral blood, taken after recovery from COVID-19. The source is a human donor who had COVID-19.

The CDR3 DNA sequence: TGTGCCAGCAGCTTGCAAGGGGTATATGGAAACACCATATATTTT. Protein sequence: CASSLQGVYGNTIYF. The chain couples TRBV5-4 to TRBJ1-3, with D possibly TRBD1 on 5 matching bases. This CDR3 contains 15 residues. CDR1 is SGHNT and CDR2 is YYREEE in the germline V gene (reference sequence). Trimming cost V 1 base and J 3 bases, with 11 bases left between them.